This T cell receptor (beta chain) originates from a study of T cell clones after liver transplantation. Study overall: A pre-transplant mixed lymphocyte reaction with TCRbeta sequencing defined graft-donor-reactive clones followed in post-transplant blood. Subjects received no induction therapy and standard immunosuppression until randomization at 12-24 months post-transplant. Tolerant meant at least one year fully off immunosuppression without liver enzymes above twice normal.

This clone appeared a single time. Antigen: not known. Notes on the study in general: Compared with third party-reactive sequences, donor-reactive ones declined more, independent of withdrawal success.

Unmatched junction bases numbered 5, after V lost 5 bases and J lost 0 bases. Germline values: CDR1 SGHTA, CDR2 FQGNSA. The CDR3 length is 17 residues. Measured with immunoSEQ multiplex PCR; TCRdb has only the in-frame clones, and not every one. The sample carries some 80,000 clones, about 82% recorded once. The sample was CD4+ T cells from blood, taken 45 to 47 months after liver transplant. The rearrangement links TRBV7-2 to TRBJ2-3; 13 positions match TRBD2. This receptor was obtained from a human patient who received a liver transplant. The graft donor may have given rise to some T cells. The CDR3 loop reads CASSTSGRAGSTDTQYF. The CDR3 DNA sequence: TGTGCCAGCAGCACTAGCGGGAGGGCCGGTAGCACAGATACGCAGTATTTT.